One T cell receptor beta chain is described in this entry. The antigen is undetermined. TCRdb redid the calling of the reads with MiXCR, one entry per CDR3 protein. The sample contains just under 300,000 distinct CDR3 sequences, 8% to 10% of which appear only once. The sample belongs to a study of T cell repertoires in cytomegalovirus infection. Study results and caveats: Cumulative frequency of public TCR beta families picked out carriers of CMV plus the relevant HLA. HLA-C-restricted CMV clonotypes gave the most frequent clonotype in two of eight donors.

Germline assignment: CDR1 SGHRS and CDR2 YFSETQ. Trimming left V 0 bases short and J 6 bases short, with 12 bases between. The CDR3 consists of 14 residues. The clonotype comes from a human donor in good health (CMV status not recorded). Some clones in this sample may be carry-over from other donors' samples. Specimen: PBMCs. The rearrangement joins TRBV5-1 to TRBJ1-1; D remains ambiguous. Here the CDR3 reads CASSLGPGGSEAFF. In DNA, the CDR3 is TGCGCCAGCAGCTTGGGACCGGGAGGATCTGAAGCTTTCTTT.